The 6 T cell receptor beta chains reported below all come from one sample, sequenced in a study of CXCR3-negative and CXCR3-positive naive CD8 T cells. Researchers prepared the TRB cDNA libraries using 5' RACE with UMI labels. TCRdb reprocessed the 5' RACE reads and stores each CDR3 protein as one record, lacking DNA. The specimen's table records some 130,000 distinct CDR3 sequences. Specimen: naive CXCR3- CD8+ T cells from blood. Stated subset: CD45RO-CCR7+CD27+CD95- naive CD8+ T cells lacking CXCR3 (TNR3-). The receptors originated from a human donor in good health. Some clones in this sample may be carry-over from other donors' samples.

The rearrangement joins TRBV10-3 to TRBJ2-3; TCRdb's D call, TRBD2, is unchecked because there is no DNA. Germline values: CDR1 ENHRY, CDR2 SYGVKD. This CDR3 contains 17 residues. The CDR3 protein is CAISAGSSGGPLDTQYF.

The V and J genes are TRBV28 and TRBJ2-7; lacking DNA, the TRBD1 call made by TCRdb goes unchecked. Germline CDR1 reads MDHEN; CDR2 reads SYDVKM. The CDR3 is 14 residues long. CDR3 amino acids: CASSPNPTGYEQYF.

CDR3 region: CSVADSGNGYTF. The chain employs TRBV29-1 and TRBJ1-2. The CDR3 length is 12 residues. Germline values: CDR1 SQVTM, CDR2 ANQGSEA. Full variable domain (missing parts from reference TRBV29-1 and TRBJ1-2): SAVISQKPSRDICQRGTSLTIQCQVDSQVTMMFWYRQQPGQSLTLIATANQGSEATYESGFVIDKFPISRPNLTFSTLTVSNMSPEDSSIYLCSVADSGNGYTFGSGTRLTVV.

V is TRBV10-2 and J is TRBJ2-5; the D call from TCRdb, TRBD2, cannot be confirmed without DNA. Per the germline V gene, CDR1 is WSHSY and CDR2 is SAAADI. There are 15 residues in the CDR3. The CDR3 region is CASSEGSEVRETQYF.

The V gene is TRBV2, the J gene TRBJ2-2; TCRdb picks TRBD1, but there is no DNA to check that call. Per the germline V gene, CDR1 is SNHLY and CDR2 is FYNNEI. The CDR3 length is 15 residues. The CDR3 sequence is CASSVFGSDTGELFF.

V usage is TRBV11-1 and J usage is TRBJ2-1. Germline CDR1 is SGHAT and CDR2 is FQDESV (reference sequence). The CDR3 has 13 amino acids. The CDR3: CASSLRKVNEQFF.